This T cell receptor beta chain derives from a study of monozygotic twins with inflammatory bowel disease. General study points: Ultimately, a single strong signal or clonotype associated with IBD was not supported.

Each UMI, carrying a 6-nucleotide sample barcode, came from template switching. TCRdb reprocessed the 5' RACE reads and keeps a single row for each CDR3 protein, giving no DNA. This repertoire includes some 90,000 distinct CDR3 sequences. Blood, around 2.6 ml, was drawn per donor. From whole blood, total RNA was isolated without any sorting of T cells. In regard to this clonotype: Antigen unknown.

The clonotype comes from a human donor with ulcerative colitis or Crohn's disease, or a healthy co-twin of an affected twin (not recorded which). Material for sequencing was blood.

CDR3: CSAYSSYSNEKLFF. V is TRBV20-1 and J is TRBJ1-4. The V gene's germline CDR1 is DFQATT and CDR2 SNEGSKA (reference sequence). CDR3 length: 14 residues.